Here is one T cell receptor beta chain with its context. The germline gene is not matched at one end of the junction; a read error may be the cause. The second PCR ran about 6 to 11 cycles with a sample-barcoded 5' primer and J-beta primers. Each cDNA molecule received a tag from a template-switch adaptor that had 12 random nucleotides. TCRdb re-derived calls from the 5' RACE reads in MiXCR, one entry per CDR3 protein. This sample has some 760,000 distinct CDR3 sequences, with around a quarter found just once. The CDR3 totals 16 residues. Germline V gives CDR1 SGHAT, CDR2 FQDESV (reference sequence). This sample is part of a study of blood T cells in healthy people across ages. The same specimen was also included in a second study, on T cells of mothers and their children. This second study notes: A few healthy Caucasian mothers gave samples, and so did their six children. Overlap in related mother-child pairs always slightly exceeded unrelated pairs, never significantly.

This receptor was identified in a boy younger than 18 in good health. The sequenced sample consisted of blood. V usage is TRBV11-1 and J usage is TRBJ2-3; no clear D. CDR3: CTSSLKSNHFTDTQYF. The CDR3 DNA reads TGTACCAGCAGCTTAAAGTCGAATCATTTCACAGATACGCAGTATTTT.